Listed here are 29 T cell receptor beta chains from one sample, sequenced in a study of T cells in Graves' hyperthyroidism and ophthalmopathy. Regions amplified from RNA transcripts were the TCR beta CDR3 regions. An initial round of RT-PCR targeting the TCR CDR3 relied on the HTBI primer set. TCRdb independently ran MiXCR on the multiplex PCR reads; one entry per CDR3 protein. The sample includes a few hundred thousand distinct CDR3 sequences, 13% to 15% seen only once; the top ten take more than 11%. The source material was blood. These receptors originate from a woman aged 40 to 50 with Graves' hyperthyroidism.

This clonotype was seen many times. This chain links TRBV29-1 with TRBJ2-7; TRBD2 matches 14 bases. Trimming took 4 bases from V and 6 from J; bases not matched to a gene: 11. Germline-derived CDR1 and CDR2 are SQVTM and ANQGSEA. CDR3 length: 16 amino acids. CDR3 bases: TGCAGCGTTGGGTCCGGGACTAGCGGGAGTTTTCTCGAGCAGTACTTC. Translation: CSVGSGTSGSFLEQYF.

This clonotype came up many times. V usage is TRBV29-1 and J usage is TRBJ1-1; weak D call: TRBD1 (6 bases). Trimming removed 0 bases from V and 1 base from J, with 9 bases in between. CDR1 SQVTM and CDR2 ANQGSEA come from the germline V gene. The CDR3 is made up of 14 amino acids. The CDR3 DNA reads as TGCAGCGTTGAAGATCTACAGGGGAACACTGAAGCTTTCTTT. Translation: CSVEDLQGNTEAFF. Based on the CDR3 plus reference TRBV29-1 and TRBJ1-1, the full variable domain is SAVISQKPSRDICQRGTSLTIQCQVDSQVTMMFWYRQQPGQSLTLIATANQGSEATYESGFVIDKFPISRPNLTFSTLTVSNMSPEDSSIYLCSVEDLQGNTEAFFGQGTRLTVV.

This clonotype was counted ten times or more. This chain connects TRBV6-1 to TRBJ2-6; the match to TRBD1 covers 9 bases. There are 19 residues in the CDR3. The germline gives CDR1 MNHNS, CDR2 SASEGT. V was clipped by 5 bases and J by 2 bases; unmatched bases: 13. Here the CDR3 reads CASSPRPGQGAPGANVLTF. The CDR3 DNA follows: TGTGCCAGCAGTCCCAGACCGGGACAGGGAGCCCCTGGGGCCAACGTCCTGACTTTC.

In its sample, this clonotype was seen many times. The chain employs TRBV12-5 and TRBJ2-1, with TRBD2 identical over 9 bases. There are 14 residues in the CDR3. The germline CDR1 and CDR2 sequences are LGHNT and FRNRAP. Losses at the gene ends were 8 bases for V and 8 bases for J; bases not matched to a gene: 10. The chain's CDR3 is CASQSSGISDEQFF. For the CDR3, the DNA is TGTGCTAGTCAGTCTAGCGGGATTTCCGATGAGCAGTTCTTC.

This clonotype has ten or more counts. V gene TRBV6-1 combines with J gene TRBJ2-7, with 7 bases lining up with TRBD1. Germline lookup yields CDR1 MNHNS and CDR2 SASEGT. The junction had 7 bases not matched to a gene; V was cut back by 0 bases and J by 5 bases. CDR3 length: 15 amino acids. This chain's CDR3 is CASSEASRQGNEQYF. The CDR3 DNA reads TGTGCCAGCAGTGAAGCGTCGCGACAGGGTAACGAGCAGTACTTC.

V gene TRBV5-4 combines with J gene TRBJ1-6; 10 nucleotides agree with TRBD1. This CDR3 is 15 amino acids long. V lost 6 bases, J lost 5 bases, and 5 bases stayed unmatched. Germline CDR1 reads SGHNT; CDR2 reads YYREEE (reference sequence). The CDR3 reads CASKGGQGDNSPLHF. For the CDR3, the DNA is TGTGCCAGCAAGGGAGGACAGGGGGATAATTCACCCCTCCACTTT. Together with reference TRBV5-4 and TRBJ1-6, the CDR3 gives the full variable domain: ETGVTQSPTHLIKTRGQQVTLRCSSQSGHNTVSWYQQALGQGPQFIFQYYREEENGRGNFPPRFSGLQFPNYSSELNVNALELDDSALYLCASKGGQGDNSPLHFGNGTRLTVT.

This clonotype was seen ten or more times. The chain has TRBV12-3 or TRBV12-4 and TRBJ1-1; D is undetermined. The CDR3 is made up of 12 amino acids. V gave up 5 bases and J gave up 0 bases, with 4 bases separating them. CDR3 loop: CASSRVNTEAFF. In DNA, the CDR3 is TGTGCCAGCAGTCGGGTGAACACTGAAGCTTTCTTT.

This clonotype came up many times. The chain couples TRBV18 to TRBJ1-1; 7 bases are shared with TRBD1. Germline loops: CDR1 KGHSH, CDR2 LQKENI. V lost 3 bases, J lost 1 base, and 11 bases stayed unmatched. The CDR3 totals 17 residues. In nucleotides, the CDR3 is TGTGCCAGCTCACCTAGCTTTACGGACAGGAAGAACACTGAAGCTTTCTTT. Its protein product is CASSPSFTDRKNTEAFF. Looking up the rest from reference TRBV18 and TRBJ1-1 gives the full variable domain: NAGVMQNPRHLVRRRGQEARLRCSPMKGHSHVYWYRQLPEEGLKFMVYLQKENIIDESGMPKERFSAEFPKEGPSILRIQQVVRGDSAAYFCASSPSFTDRKNTEAFFGQGTRLTVV.

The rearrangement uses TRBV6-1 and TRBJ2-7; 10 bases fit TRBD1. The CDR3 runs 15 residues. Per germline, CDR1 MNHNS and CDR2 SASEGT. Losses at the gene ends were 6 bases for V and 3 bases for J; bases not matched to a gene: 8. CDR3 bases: TGTGCCAGCAGATGGATCGGGACAGGGGACTACGAGCAGTACTTC. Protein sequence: CASRWIGTGDYEQYF.

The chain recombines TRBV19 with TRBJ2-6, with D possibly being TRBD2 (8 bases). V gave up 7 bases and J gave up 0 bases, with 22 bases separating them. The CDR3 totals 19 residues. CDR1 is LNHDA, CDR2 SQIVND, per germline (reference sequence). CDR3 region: CASTLGRGRIYSGANVLTF. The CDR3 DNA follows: TGTGCCAGTACCCTCGGGAGGGGGCGAATCTACTCTGGGGCCAACGTCCTGACTTTC.

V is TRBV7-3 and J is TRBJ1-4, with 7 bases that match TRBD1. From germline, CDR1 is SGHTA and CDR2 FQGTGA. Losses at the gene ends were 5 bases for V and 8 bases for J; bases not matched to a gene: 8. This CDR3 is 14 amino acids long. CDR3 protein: CASSRDRVGEKLFF. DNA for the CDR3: TGTGCCAGCAGCCGAGACAGGGTGGGCGAAAAACTGTTTTTT.

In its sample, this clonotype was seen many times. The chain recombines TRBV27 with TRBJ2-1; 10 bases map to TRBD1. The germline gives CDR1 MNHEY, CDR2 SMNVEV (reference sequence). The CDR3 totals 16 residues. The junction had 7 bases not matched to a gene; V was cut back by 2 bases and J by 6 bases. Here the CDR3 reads CASSLPGTGAFNEQFF. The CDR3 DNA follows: TGTGCCAGCAGTTTACCCGGGACAGGGGCCTTCAATGAGCAGTTCTTC.

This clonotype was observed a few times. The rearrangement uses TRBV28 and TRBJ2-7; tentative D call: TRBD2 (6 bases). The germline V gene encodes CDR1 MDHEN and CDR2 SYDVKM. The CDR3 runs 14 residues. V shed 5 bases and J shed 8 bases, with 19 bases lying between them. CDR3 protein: CASSPGDLPEKQYF. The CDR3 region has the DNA TGTGCCAGCAGTCCCGGGGACTTGCCAGAGAAGCAGTACTTC.

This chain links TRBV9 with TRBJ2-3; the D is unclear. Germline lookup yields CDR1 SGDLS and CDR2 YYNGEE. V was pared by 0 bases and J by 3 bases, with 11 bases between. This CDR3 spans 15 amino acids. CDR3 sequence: CASSVVGLATDTQYF. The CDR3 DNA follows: TGTGCCAGCAGCGTAGTAGGATTAGCAACAGATACGCAGTATTTT.

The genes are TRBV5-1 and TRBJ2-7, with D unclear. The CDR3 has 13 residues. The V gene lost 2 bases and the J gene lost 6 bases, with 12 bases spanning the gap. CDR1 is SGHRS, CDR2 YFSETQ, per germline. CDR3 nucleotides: TGCGCCAGCAGCTTCAGCTCTCAGACCGAGCAGTACTTC. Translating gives CASSFSSQTEQYF.

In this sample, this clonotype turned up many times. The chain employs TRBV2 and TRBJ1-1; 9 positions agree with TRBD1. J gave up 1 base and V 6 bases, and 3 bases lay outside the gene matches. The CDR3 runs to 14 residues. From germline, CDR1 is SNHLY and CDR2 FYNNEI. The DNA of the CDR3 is TGTGCCAGCAGACTGGGACAGGGGAACACTGAAGCTTTCTTT. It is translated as CASRLGQGNTEAFF.

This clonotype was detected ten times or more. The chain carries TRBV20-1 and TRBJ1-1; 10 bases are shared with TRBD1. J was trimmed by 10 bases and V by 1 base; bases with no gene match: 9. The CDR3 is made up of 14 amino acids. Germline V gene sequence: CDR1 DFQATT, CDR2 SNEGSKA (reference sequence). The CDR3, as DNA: TGCAGTGCTAGAGTAGGGGGACAGGGGCCTCTAGCTTTCTTT. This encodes CSARVGGQGPLAFF.

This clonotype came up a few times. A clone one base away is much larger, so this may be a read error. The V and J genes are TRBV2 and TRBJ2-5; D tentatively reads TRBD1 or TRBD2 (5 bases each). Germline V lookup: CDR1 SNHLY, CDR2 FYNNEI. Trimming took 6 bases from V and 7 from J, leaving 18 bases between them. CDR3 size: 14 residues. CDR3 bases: TGTGCCAGCAGGCCGATGGCAGGGACGGTGACCCAGTACTTC. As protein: CASRPMAGTVTQYF.

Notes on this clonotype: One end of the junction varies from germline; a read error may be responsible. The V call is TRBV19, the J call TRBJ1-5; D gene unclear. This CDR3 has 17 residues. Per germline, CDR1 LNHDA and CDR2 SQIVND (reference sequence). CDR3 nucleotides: TGTGCCAGTAGTATGTCCGATCGTCCCGTTTCGTATCAACCCCAGCATTTT. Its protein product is CASSMSDRPVSYQPQHF.

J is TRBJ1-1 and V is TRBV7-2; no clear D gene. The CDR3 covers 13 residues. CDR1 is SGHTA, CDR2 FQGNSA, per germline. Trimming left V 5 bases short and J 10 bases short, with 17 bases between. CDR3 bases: TGTGCCAGCAGCCTTTGGCAGTTGGAGCGAGCTTTCTTT. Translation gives CASSLWQLERAFF.

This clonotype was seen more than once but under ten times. Here the CDR3 reads CASSAEIGTDTQYF. CDR3 nucleotide sequence: TGTGCCAGCAGCGCCGAGATTGGCACAGATACGCAGTATTTT. The chain uses TRBV9 and TRBJ2-3; D gene uncertain. Trimming removed 3 bases from V and 1 base from J, with 9 bases in between. The CDR3 is 14 amino acids. The germline V gene has CDR1 SGDLS and CDR2 YYNGEE. The full variable domain, its missing parts supplied by reference TRBV9 and TRBJ2-3, is DSGVTQTPKHLITATGQRVTLRCSPRSGDLSVYWYQQSLDQGLQFLIQYYNGEERAKGNILERFSAQQFPDLHSELNLSSLELGDSALYFCASSAEIGTDTQYFGPGTRLTVL.

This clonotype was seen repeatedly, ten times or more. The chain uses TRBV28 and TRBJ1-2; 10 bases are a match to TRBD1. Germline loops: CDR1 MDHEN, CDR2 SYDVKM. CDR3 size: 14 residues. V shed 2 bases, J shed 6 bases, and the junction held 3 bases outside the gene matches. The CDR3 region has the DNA TGTGCCAGCAGTTTAGAGACAGGGGGCCATGGCTACACCTTC. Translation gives CASSLETGGHGYTF.

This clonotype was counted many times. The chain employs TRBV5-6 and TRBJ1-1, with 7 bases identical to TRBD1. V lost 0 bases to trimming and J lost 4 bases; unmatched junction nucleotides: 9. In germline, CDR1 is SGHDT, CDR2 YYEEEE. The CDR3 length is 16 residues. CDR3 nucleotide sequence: TGTGCCAGCAGCTTGGCCCGACAGGGAAGAGCCACTGAAGCTTTCTTT. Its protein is CASSLARQGRATEAFF.

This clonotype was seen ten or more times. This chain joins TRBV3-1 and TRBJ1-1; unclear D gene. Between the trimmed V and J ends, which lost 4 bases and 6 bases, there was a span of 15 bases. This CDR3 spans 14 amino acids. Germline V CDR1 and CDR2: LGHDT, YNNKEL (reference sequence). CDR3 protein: CASSPTRNRPEAFF. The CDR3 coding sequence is TGTGCCAGCAGCCCCACACGCAACCGTCCTGAAGCTTTCTTT.

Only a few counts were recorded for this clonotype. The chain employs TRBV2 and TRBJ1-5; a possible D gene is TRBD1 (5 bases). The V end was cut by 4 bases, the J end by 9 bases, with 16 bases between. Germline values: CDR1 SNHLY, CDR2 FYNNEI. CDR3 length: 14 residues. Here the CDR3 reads CASSAPGEGPPQHF. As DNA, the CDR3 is TGTGCCAGCAGTGCCCCCGGGGAGGGGCCGCCCCAGCATTTT.

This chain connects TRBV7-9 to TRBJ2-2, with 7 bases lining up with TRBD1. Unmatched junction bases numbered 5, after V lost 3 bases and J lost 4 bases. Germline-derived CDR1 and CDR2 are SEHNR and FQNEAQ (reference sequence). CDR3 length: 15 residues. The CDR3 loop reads CASSFSTGLTGELFF. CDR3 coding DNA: TGTGCCAGCAGCTTCTCGACAGGGCTCACCGGGGAGCTGTTTTTT. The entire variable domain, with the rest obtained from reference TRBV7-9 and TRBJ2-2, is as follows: DTGVSQNPRHKITKRGQNVTFRCDPISEHNRLYWYRQTLGQGPEFLTYFQNEAQLEKSRLLSDRFSAERPKGSFSTLEIQRTEQGDSAMYLCASSFSTGLTGELFFGEGSRLTVL.

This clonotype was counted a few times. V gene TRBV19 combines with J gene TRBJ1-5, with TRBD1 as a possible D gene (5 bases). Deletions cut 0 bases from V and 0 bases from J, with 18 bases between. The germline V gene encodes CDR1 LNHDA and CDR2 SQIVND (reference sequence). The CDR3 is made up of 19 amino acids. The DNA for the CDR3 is TGTGCCAGTAGTATAGATCGCGGATGGGGGATCGATAGCAATCAGCCCCAGCATTTT. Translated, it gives CASSIDRGWGIDSNQPQHF. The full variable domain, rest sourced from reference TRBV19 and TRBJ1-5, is DGGITQSPKYLFRKEGQNVTLSCEQNLNHDAMYWYRQDPGQGLRLIYYSQIVNDFQKGDIAEGYSVSREKKESFPLTVTSAQKNPTAFYLCASSIDRGWGIDSNQPQHFGDGTRLSIL.

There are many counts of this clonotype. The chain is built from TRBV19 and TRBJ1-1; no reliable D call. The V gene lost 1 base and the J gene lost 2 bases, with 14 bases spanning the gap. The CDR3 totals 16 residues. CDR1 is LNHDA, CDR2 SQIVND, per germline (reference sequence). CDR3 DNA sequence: TGTGCCAGTAGTATAGGGGCGAGAATTCCAAACACTGAAGCTTTCTTT. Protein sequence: CASSIGARIPNTEAFF.

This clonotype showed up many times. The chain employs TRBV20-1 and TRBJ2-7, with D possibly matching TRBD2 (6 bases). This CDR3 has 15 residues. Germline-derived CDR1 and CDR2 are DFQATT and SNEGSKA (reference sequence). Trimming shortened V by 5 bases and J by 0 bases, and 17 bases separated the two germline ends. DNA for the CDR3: TGCAGTGCTCCGGATAGGACTACTCGCTCCTACGAGCAGTACTTC. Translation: CSAPDRTTRSYEQYF.